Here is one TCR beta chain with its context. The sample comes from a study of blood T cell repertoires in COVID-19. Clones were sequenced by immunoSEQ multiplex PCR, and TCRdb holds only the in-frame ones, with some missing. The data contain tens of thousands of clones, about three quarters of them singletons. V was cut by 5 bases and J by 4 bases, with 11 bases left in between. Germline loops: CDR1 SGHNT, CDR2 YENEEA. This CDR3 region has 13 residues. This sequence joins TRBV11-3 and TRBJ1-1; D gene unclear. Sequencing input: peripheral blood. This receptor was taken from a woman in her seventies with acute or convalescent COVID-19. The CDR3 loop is CASSRQGRTEAFF. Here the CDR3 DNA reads TGTGCCAGCAGCCGACAAGGCCGCACTGAAGCTTTCTTT.